A single sample gave rise to the 25 T cell receptor beta chains below, sequenced in a study of shared clonotypes between healthy human individuals. Sequencing was performed with immunoSEQ multiplex PCR; in TCRdb, only in-frame clones are kept and a portion is missing. The sample comprises approximately 2.4 million clones, around 95% of which are singletons, and less than 0.15% rests with the top ten. Sequencing was performed on naive CD4+ T cells sorted from blood. Subset meaning: CD45RA+ positively selected. Every receptor here comes from a man between 18 and 35 years old in good health.

The rearrangement links TRBV5-1 to TRBJ1-1; TRBD1 agrees at 7 bases. Germline V gene sequence: CDR1 SGHRS, CDR2 YFSETQ. V shed 2 bases, J shed 1 base, and the junction held 2 bases outside the gene matches. This CDR3 region has 14 residues. CDR3 protein: CASSFGQENTEAFF. In DNA form, the CDR3 reads TGCGCCAGCAGCTTTGGACAGGAGAACACTGAAGCTTTCTTT.

The genes are TRBV5-1 and TRBJ2-5; 7 bases fit TRBD2. V shed 2 bases, J shed 5 bases, and the junction held 15 bases outside the gene matches. This CDR3 has 17 amino acids. The V gene's germline CDR1 is SGHRS and CDR2 YFSETQ. CDR3 in amino acids: CASSLLPGGNVRETQYF. The CDR3 DNA is TGCGCCAGCAGCTTATTACCGGGGGGAAACGTCCGGGAGACCCAGTACTTC.

This chain uses TRBV19 with TRBJ2-2; 9 nucleotides align to TRBD1. CDR1 is LNHDA, CDR2 SQIVND, per germline (reference sequence). The J segment lost 2 bases and the V segment lost 5 bases, leaving 6 bases of the junction unmatched. This CDR3 spans 16 amino acids. The CDR3, as DNA: TGTGCCAGTAGTCTTCACAGGGGGCTAAACACCGGGGAGCTGTTTTTT. Translated: CASSLHRGLNTGELFF.

In regard to this clone: Other DNA sequences within the sample encode an identical CDR3. In DNA, the CDR3 is TGTGCCTGGTCCCAGGCATACGAGCAGTACTTC. This sequence encodes CAWSQAYEQYF. The chain has TRBV30 and TRBJ2-7; D is undetermined. The ends were cut back, 5 bases at V and 4 bases at J, with 9 bases in the middle. Looked up from germline, CDR1 is GTSNPN and CDR2 is SVGIG (reference sequence). The CDR3 has 11 amino acids.

The chain uses TRBV7-2 and TRBJ2-1, with TRBD2 matching over 13 bases. CDR3 length: 16 residues. V shed 3 bases and J 9 bases; nucleotides not matched to a gene: 8. Germline V CDR1 and CDR2: SGHTA, FQGNSA. The DNA for the CDR3 is TGTGCCAGCAGCTTGCGGACTAGCGGGGGCCCCGGTGAGCAGTTCTTC. Protein: CASSLRTSGGPGEQFF.

About this clone itself: This same CDR3 is encoded by further DNA sequences in the sample. The chain recombines TRBV19 with TRBJ2-5; 7 nucleotides line up with TRBD1. This CDR3 has 12 residues. CDR1 LNHDA and CDR2 SQIVND come from the germline V gene (reference sequence). V gave up 8 bases and J gave up 5 bases; unmatched junction bases: 5. The CDR3 coding sequence is TGTGCCAGTCGACAGGGCGAGGAGACCCAGTACTTC. Residues: CASRQGEETQYF. The complete variable domain, with remaining parts taken from reference TRBV19 and TRBJ2-5, reads DGGITQSPKYLFRKEGQNVTLSCEQNLNHDAMYWYRQDPGQGLRLIYYSQIVNDFQKGDIAEGYSVSREKKESFPLTVTSAQKNPTAFYLCASRQGEETQYFGPGTRLLVL.

This CDR3 is CASSFVGDGANVLTF. CDR3 DNA sequence: TGTGCCAGCAGCTTCGTGGGGGACGGGGCCAACGTCCTGACTTTC. The chain has TRBV5-4 and TRBJ2-6, with D perhaps matching TRBD1 or TRBD2 (5 bases each). CDR1 and CDR2 from the germline V gene are SGHNT and YYREEE (reference sequence). Trimming took 2 bases from V and 4 from J, leaving 10 bases between them. The CDR3 covers 15 residues.

The V call is TRBV6-5, the J call TRBJ2-7, with TRBD1 matching over 9 bases. V was pared by 4 bases and J by 6 bases, with 10 bases of the junction left unmatched. CDR1 and CDR2 (germline): MNHEY, SVGAGI. The CDR3 length is 15 residues. CDR3 bases: TGTGCCAGCAGTTCCGTCCCGGGACAGGGACGCGAGCAGTACTTC. It is translated as CASSSVPGQGREQYF.

The CDR3 loop reads CSVGGQGQQPQHF. CDR3 nucleotides: TGCAGCGTTGGGGGACAGGGACAACAGCCCCAGCATTTT. This chain joins TRBV29-1 and TRBJ1-5; 9 bases are shared with TRBD1. Trimming cost V 4 bases and J 7 bases; bases outside gene matches: 5. Germline V lookup: CDR1 SQVTM, CDR2 ANQGSEA. CDR3 length: 13 amino acids. Filled out from reference TRBV29-1 and TRBJ1-5, the complete variable domain reads SAVISQKPSRDICQRGTSLTIQCQVDSQVTMMFWYRQQPGQSLTLIATANQGSEATYESGFVIDKFPISRPNLTFSTLTVSNMSPEDSSIYLCSVGGQGQQPQHFGDGTRLSIL.

V usage is TRBV2 and J usage is TRBJ2-7; D remains ambiguous. V was pared by 8 bases and J by 2 bases, with 7 bases between. CDR1 and CDR2 (germline): SNHLY, FYNNEI. This CDR3 is built from 11 residues. The CDR3 DNA reads TGTGCCAGCGGAAATCCCTACGAGCAGTACTTC. It is translated as CASGNPYEQYF.

Notes on this clone: This CDR3 is also generated by other DNA sequences in the sample. This chain links TRBV5-4 with TRBJ2-2, with 8 bases that match TRBD1. The CDR3 spans 14 residues. Trimming removed 4 bases from V and 3 bases from J; junction bases left unmatched: 2. Germline V CDR1 and CDR2: SGHNT, YYREEE (reference sequence). CDR3 sequence reads: CASSPTGDTGELFF. In DNA, the CDR3 is TGTGCCAGCAGCCCGACAGGGGACACCGGGGAGCTGTTTTTT.

Turning to this clone: Other DNA sequences within the sample encode an identical CDR3. This rearrangement joins TRBV25-1 to TRBJ2-3; TRBD2 matches at 9 bases. Per the germline V gene, CDR1 is MGHDK and CDR2 is SYGVNS. The CDR3 is 14 amino acids. With 8 bases clipped from V and 5 bases from J, the junction kept 8 bases outside the gene matches. CDR3 residues: CASRLAGGGDTQYF. CDR3 DNA: TGTGCCAGCCGGTTGGCGGGAGGGGGAGATACGCAGTATTTT.

The chain links TRBV4-3 to TRBJ1-1; D remains ambiguous. Germline values: CDR1 LGHNA, CDR2 YSLEER. The CDR3 runs to 16 residues. V was trimmed by 0 bases and J by 4 bases, leaving 15 bases between them. The CDR3 region is CASSQDLSVWGTEAFF. The CDR3, as DNA: TGCGCCAGCAGCCAAGATCTTTCCGTTTGGGGCACTGAAGCTTTCTTT.

This clone has a single count. This sequence joins TRBV19 and TRBJ1-2; D perhaps matches TRBD1 (5 bases). Germline V gene sequence: CDR1 LNHDA, CDR2 SQIVND (reference sequence). This CDR3 is 15 amino acids long. Trimming removed 8 bases at V and 5 bases at J, with 21 bases between. The CDR3 nucleotides are TGTGCCAGTCGAAACCCAGGGTCGTTGCAATATGGCTACACCTTC. Translation gives CASRNPGSLQYGYTF.

J is TRBJ2-7 and V is TRBV5-1, with D possibly TRBD2 on 5 matching bases. Germline CDR1 is SGHRS and CDR2 is YFSETQ. The V end was cut by 4 bases, the J end by 3 bases, with 17 bases between. This CDR3 contains 15 residues. The DNA for the CDR3 is TGCGCCAGCAGCCGCTCGAATCGACTATTCTACGAGCAGTACTTC. Encoded protein: CASSRSNRLFYEQYF.

The V call is TRBV5-6, the J call TRBJ1-2, with D hard to call. V dropped 0 bases and J dropped 2 bases, with 8 bases sitting between them. This CDR3 comprises 14 residues. Looked up from germline, CDR1 is SGHDT and CDR2 is YYEEEE. The DNA for the CDR3 is TGTGCCAGCAGCTTGGCCAGGAGCAACTATGGCTACACCTTC. Protein: CASSLARSNYGYTF.

V gene TRBV7-2 combines with J gene TRBJ1-2; 8 nucleotides align to TRBD1. CDR1 SGHTA and CDR2 FQGNSA come from the germline V gene. CDR3 length: 12 residues. J was trimmed by 7 bases and V by 5 bases; bases with no gene match: 3. CDR3 nucleotide sequence: TGTGCCAGCAGCCGGACAGGGTTTGGCTACACCTTC. Its protein product is CASSRTGFGYTF.

This clone was seen a single time. The chain employs TRBV4-1 and TRBJ1-2; D is ambiguous. The CDR3 extends over 14 amino acids. Germline loops: CDR1 MGHRA, CDR2 YSYEKL. V lost 4 bases and J 8 bases, leaving 17 bases between the germline ends. This CDR3 is CASSLQRTVGGYTF. In DNA form, the CDR3 reads TGCGCCAGCAGCCTACAGAGGACCGTCGGGGGCTACACCTTC.

This rearrangement joins TRBV5-4 to TRBJ1-6; 8 bases are a match to TRBD1. J lost 1 base, V lost 0 bases, and 6 bases had no gene match. Per germline, CDR1 SGHNT and CDR2 YYREEE (reference sequence). CDR3 length equals 18 residues. CDR3 sequence reads: CASSLETGARSYNSPLHF. The CDR3 region has the DNA TGTGCCAGCAGCTTGGAGACAGGGGCGCGGTCCTATAATTCACCCCTCCACTTT.

This rearrangement joins TRBV30 to TRBJ2-3, with D possibly being TRBD1 or TRBD2 (5 bases each). Germline loops: CDR1 GTSNPN, CDR2 SVGIG (reference sequence). This CDR3 comprises 16 residues. V dropped 1 base and J dropped 1 base, with 15 bases sitting between them. The CDR3 DNA is TGTGCCTGGAGTGCCTTCTTGGGGGTCGGCACAGATACGCAGTATTTT. Residues: CAWSAFLGVGTDTQYF.

The chain has TRBV6-4 and TRBJ2-1, with D perhaps matching TRBD1 (6 bases). Germline CDR1 MRHNA, CDR2 SNTAGT. The CDR3 is 13 residues long. Trimming shortened V by 4 bases and J by 10 bases, and 14 bases separated the two germline ends. The DNA for the CDR3 is TGTGCCAGCAGTGCACTAGGGGGAGAGGAGCAGTTCTTC. It yields the protein CASSALGGEEQFF.

The chain joins TRBV6-6 to TRBJ2-7; tentatively, D is TRBD1 (5 bases). Trimming removed 0 bases at V and 3 bases at J, with 9 bases between. The length of the CDR3 is 14 residues. The germline V gene encodes CDR1 MNHNY and CDR2 SVGAGI (reference sequence). The CDR3 here is CASSYSNRYYEQYF. CDR3 in DNA: TGTGCCAGCAGTTACTCGAACAGGTACTACGAGCAGTACTTC.

The genes are TRBV5-1 and TRBJ1-2; the D gene is possibly TRBD1 (5 bases). V lost 4 bases and J 9 bases, leaving 22 bases between the germline ends. Germline assignment: CDR1 SGHRS and CDR2 YFSETQ. CDR3 length: 15 amino acids. The CDR3 sequence: CASSLGTVVDSSYTF. The DNA for the CDR3 is TGCGCCAGCAGCCTCGGGACGGTCGTTGATTCGAGCTACACCTTC.

The chain uses TRBV6-6 and TRBJ1-2; maybe TRBD1 (6 bases). The CDR3 spans 14 residues. Germline lookup yields CDR1 MNHNY and CDR2 SVGAGI (reference sequence). V lost 0 bases to trimming and J lost 6 bases, with 11 bases between them. As DNA, the CDR3 is TGTGCCAGCAGTTACTCGAAGGGGGTGGATGGCTACACCTTC. Translated, it gives CASSYSKGVDGYTF.

J is TRBJ1-6 and V is TRBV6-1, with unresolved D. V was shortened by 8 bases and J by 7 bases, with 18 bases between the two germline ends. Looked up from germline, CDR1 is MNHNS and CDR2 is SASEGT. CDR3 length: 15 amino acids. The CDR3 DNA reads TGTGCCAGCGGCGGTCTTGGTTTCTTGAATTCACCCCTCCACTTT. Translated, it gives CASGGLGFLNSPLHF.